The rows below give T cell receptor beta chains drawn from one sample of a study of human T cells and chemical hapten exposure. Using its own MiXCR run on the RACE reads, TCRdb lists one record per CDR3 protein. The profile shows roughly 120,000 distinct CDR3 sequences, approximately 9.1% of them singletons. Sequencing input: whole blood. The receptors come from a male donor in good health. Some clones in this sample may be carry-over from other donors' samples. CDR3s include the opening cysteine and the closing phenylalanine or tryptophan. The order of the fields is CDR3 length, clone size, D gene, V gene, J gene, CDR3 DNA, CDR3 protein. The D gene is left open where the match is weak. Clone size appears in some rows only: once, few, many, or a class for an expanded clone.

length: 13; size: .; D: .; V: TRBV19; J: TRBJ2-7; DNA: TGTGCCAGTCGAGCACCCTTCACCTACGAGCAGTACTTC; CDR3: CASRAPFTYEQYF
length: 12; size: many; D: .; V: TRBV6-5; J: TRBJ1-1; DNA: TGTGCCAGCAAGCAAGGGACCACTGAAGCTTTCTTT; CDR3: CASKQGTTEAFF
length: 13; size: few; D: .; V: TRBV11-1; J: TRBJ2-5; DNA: TGTGCCAGCAGCTCCGAGGGGCAAGAGACCCAGTACTTC; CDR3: CASSSEGQETQYF
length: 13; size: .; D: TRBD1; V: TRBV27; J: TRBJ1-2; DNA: TGTGCCAGCAGTCCCGACAGGGGGTACGGCTACACCTTC; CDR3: CASSPDRGYGYTF
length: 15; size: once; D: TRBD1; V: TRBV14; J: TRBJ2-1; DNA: TGTGCCAGCAGCCTGACAGGGGGTGTCTACAATGAGCAGTTCTTC; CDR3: CASSLTGGVYNEQFF
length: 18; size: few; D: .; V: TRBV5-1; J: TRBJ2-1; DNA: TGCGCCAGCAGCTTGGTAGGTGAAAGGGCATTATCCTACAATGAGCAGTTCTTC; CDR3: CASSLVGERALSYNEQFF
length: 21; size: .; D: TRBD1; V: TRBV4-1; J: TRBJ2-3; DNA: TGCGCCAGCAGCCAAATTTTCCGGGACAGGGGAGCGAGGTTGATGACAGATACGCAGTATTTT; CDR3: CASSQIFRDRGARLMTDTQYF
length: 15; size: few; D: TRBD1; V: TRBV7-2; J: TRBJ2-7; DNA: TGTGCCAGCAGCTCGCGACAGGGGTCACCCTACGAGCAGTACTTC; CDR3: CASSSRQGSPYEQYF
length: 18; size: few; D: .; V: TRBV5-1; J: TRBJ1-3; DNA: TGCGCCAGCTCGTCCCTGGGGCAGTCGGGGCTCGGCGGAAACACCATATATTTT; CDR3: CASSSLGQSGLGGNTIYF
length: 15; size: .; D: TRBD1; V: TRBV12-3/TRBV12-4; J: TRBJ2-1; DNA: TGTGCCAGCAGCCCATCCGGGACAGTAATATATGAGCAGTTCTTC; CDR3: CASSPSGTVIYEQFF